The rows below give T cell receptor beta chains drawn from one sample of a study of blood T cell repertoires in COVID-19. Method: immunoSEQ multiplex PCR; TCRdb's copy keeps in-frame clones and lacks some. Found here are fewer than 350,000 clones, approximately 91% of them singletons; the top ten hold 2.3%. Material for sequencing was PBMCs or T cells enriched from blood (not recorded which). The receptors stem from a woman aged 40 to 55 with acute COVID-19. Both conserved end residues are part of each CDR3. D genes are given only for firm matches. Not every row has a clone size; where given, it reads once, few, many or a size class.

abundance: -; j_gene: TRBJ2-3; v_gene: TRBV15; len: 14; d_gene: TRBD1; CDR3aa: CATSRDRGPDTQYF; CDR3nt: TGTGCCACCAGCAGAGACAGGGGGCCAGATACGCAGTATTTT
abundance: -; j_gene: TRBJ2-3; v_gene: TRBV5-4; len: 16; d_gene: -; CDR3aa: CASSLGLALSTDTQYF; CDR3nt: TGTGCCAGCAGCTTGGGGCTAGCGCTTAGCACAGATACGCAGTATTTT
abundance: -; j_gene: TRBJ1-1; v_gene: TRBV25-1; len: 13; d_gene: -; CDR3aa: CATSRGVNTEAFF; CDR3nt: TGTGCCACCTCGCGGGGAGTGAACACTGAAGCTTTCTTT
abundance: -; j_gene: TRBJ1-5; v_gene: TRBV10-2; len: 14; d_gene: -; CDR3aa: CASSGLNSNQPQHF; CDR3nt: TGCGCCAGCAGTGGACTAAATAGCAATCAGCCCCAGCATTTT
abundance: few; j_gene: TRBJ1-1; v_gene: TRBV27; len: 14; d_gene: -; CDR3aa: CASSPGRENTEAFF; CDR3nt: TGTGCCAGCAGCCCAGGACGGGAGAACACTGAAGCTTTCTTT
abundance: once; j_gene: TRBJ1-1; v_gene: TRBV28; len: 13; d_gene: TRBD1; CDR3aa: CASSQGQGIKAFF; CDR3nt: TGTGCCAGCAGCCAGGGACAGGGGATTAAGGCTTTCTTT
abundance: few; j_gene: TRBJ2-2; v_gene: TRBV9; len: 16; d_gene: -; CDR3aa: CASSAVTGNYAGELFF; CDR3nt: TGTGCCAGCAGCGCCGTCACAGGGAATTATGCCGGGGAGCTGTTTTTT
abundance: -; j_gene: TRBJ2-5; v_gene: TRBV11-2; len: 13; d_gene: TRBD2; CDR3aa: CASGIAGRETQYF; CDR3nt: TGTGCCAGCGGCATAGCGGGAAGGGAGACCCAGTACTTC
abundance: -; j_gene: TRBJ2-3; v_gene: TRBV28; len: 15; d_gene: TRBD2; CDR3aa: CASSFRRGGADTQYF; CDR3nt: TGTGCCAGCAGTTTCCGGCGGGGAGGGGCAGATACGCAGTATTTT
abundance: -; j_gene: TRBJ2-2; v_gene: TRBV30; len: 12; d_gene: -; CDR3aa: CAWDSNTGELFF; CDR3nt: TGTGCCTGGGACTCCAACACCGGGGAGCTGTTTTTT
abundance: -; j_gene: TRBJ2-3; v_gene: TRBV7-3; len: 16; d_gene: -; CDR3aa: CASSSKAGLGTDTQYF; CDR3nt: TGTGCCAGCAGCTCTAAGGCGGGGTTGGGCACAGATACGCAGTATTTT
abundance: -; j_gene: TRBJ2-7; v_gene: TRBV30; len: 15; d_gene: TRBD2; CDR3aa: CAWKSGGLSTYEQYF; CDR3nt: TGTGCCTGGAAAAGCGGGGGCCTATCAACCTACGAGCAGTACTTC
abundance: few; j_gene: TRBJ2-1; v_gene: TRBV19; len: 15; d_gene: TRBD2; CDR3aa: CASSMNSGGAEEQFF; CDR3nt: TGTGCCAGTAGTATGAATAGCGGGGGGGCCGAGGAGCAGTTCTTC
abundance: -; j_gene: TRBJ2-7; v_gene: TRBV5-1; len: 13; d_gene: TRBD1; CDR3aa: CASSPDREGEQYF; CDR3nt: TGCGCCAGCAGCCCGGACAGGGAAGGCGAGCAGTACTTC
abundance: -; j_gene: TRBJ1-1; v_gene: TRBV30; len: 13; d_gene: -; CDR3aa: CAWSVQLNTEAFF; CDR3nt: TGTGCCTGGAGTGTACAACTGAACACTGAAGCTTTCTTT
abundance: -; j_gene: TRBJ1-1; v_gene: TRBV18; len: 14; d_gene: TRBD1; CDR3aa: CASSPRDRRFEAFF; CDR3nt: TGTGCCAGCTCACCACGGGACAGGCGGTTTGAAGCTTTCTTT
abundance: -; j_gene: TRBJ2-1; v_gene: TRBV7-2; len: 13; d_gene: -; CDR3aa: CASSSQAYNEQFF; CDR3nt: TGTGCCAGCAGCTCTCAAGCGTACAATGAGCAGTTCTTC
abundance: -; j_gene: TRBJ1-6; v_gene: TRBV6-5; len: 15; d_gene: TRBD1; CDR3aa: CASSSRGRRNSPLHF; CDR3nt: TGTGCCAGCAGTTCCAGGGGGCGCAGAAATTCACCCCTCCACTTT
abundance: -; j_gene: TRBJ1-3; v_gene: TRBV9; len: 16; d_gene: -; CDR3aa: CASSVGQLISGNTIYF; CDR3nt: TGTGCCAGCAGCGTCGGACAGCTGATCTCTGGAAACACCATATATTTT
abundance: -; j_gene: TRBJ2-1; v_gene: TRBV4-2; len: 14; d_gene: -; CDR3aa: CASSQDSSYNEQFF; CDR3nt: TGTGCCAGCAGCCAAGACAGTTCCTACAATGAGCAGTTCTTC
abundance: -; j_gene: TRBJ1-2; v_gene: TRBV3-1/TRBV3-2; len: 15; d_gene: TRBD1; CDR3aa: CASSPSGQGSYGYTF; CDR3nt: TGTGCCAGCAGCCCCTCGGGACAGGGCTCCTATGGCTACACCTTC
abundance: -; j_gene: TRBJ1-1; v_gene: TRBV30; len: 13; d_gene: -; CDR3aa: CAWSRQMNTEAFF; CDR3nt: TGTGCCTGGAGTAGACAGATGAACACTGAAGCTTTCTTT
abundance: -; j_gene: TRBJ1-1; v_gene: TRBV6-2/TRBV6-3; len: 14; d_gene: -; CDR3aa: CASSYGTLNTEAFF; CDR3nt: TGTGCCAGCAGTTACGGGACACTGAACACTGAAGCTTTCTTT
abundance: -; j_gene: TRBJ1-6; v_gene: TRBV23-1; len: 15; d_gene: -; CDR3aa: CASSQWAGDNSPLHF; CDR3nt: TGCGCCAGCAGTCAATGGGCGGGCGATAATTCACCCCTCCACTTT
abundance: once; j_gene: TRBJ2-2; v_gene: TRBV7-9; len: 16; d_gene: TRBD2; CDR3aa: CASSLGLAVNTGELFF; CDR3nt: TGTGCCAGCAGCTTGGGACTAGCGGTGAACACCGGGGAGCTGTTTTTT
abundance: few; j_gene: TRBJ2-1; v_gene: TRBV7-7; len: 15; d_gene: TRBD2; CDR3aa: CASARTGGPGNEQFF; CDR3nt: TGTGCTAGCGCGAGAACGGGAGGGCCTGGCAATGAGCAGTTCTTC
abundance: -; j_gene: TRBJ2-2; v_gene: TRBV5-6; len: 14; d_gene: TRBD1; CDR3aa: CASSPGQAAGELFF; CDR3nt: TGTGCCAGCAGCCCGGGACAGGCCGCCGGGGAGCTGTTTTTT
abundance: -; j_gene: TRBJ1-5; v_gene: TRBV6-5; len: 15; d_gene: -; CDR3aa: CASSYGFGSNQPQHF; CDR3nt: TGTGCCAGCAGTTACGGTTTCGGGAGCAATCAGCCCCAGCATTTT
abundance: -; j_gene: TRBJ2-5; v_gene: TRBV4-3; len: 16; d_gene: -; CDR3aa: CASSQENDAVQETQYF; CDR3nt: TGCGCCAGCAGCCAAGAGAACGACGCGGTTCAAGAGACCCAGTACTTC
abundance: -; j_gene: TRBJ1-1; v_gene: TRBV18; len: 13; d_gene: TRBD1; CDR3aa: CASSPDRGTEAFF; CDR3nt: TGTGCCAGCTCACCGGACAGGGGCACTGAAGCTTTCTTT
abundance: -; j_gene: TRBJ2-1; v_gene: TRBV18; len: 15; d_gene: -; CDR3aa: CASSPEVLSYNEQFF; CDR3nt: TGTGCCAGCTCACCAGAGGTGTTATCCTACAATGAGCAGTTCTTC
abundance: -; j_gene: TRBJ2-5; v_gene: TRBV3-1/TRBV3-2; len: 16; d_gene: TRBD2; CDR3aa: CASSQGLAGGQETQYF; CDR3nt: TGTGCCAGCAGCCAAGGACTAGCGGGGGGGCAAGAGACCCAGTACTTC
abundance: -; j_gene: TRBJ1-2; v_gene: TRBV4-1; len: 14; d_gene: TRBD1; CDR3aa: CASSSPGQAPGYTF; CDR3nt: TGCGCCAGCAGCTCCCCGGGACAGGCCCCCGGCTACACCTTC
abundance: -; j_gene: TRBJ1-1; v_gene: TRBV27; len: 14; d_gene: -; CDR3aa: CASSLEWGEAEAFF; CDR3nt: TGTGCCAGCAGTTTAGAGTGGGGCGAAGCTGAAGCTTTCTTT
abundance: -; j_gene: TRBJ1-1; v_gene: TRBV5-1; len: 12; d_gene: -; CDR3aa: CASTDKNTEAFF; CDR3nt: TGCGCCAGCACAGACAAGAACACTGAAGCTTTCTTT
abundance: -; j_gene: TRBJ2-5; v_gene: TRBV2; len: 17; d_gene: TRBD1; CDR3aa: CASSEAQDRVGQETQYF; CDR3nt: TGTGCCAGCAGTGAAGCGCAGGACAGGGTAGGGCAAGAGACCCAGTACTTC
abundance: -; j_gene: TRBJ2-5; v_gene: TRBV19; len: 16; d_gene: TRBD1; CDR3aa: CASSIRTRGMKETQYF; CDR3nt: TGTGCCAGTAGTATCCGCACCAGGGGGATGAAAGAGACCCAGTACTTC
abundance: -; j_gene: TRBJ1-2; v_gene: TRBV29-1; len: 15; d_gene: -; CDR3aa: CSVDSGQPRGGGYTF; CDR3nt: TGCAGCGTTGACTCCGGACAGCCTCGTGGTGGTGGCTACACCTTC
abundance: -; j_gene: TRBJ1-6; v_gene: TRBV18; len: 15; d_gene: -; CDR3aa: CASSRAGEGNSPLHF; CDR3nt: TGTGCCAGCTCACGGGCAGGGGAAGGTAATTCACCCCTCCACTTT
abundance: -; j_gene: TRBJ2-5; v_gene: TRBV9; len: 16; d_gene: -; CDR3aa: CASSATYTDRKETQYF; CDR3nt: TGTGCCAGCAGCGCCACCTATACCGACAGGAAAGAGACCCAGTACTTC
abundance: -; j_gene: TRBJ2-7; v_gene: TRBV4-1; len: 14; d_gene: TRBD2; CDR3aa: CARNRTSGSLHQYF; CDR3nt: TGCGCCAGGAACCGGACTAGCGGGAGTCTGCATCAGTACTTC
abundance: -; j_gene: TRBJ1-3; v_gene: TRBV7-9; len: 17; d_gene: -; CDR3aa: CASTILGAQFSGNTIYF; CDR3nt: TGTGCCAGCACCATCCTTGGGGCGCAGTTCTCTGGAAACACCATATATTTT
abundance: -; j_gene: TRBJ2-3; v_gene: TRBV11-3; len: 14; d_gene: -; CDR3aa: CASSLEQITDTQYF; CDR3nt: TGTGCCAGCAGCTTAGAGCAGATCACAGATACGCAGTATTTT
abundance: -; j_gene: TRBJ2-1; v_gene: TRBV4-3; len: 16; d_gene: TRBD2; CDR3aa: CASSPSAGAFYNEQFF; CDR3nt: TGCGCCAGCAGCCCCTCCGCGGGAGCCTTCTACAATGAGCAGTTCTTC
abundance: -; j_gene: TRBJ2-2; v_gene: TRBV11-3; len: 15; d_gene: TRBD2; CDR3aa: CASSPGTSHAGELFF; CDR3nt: TGTGCCAGCAGCCCGGGGACTAGCCACGCCGGGGAGCTGTTTTTT
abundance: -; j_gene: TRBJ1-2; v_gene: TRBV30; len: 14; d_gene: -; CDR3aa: CAWTQGKGNYGYTF; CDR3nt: TGTGCCTGGACGCAGGGGAAGGGGAACTATGGCTACACCTTC
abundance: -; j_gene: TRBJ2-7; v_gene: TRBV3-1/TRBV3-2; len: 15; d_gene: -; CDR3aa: CASSQGQARSYEQYF; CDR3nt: TGTGCCAGCAGCCAAGGGCAAGCGCGTTCCTACGAGCAGTACTTC
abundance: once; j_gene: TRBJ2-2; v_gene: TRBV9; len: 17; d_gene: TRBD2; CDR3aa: CASHPSGTPGETGELFF; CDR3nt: TGTGCCAGCCACCCTAGCGGGACTCCCGGTGAAACCGGGGAGCTGTTTTTT
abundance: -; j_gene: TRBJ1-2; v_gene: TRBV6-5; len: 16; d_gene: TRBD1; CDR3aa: CASSYNRGQVLYGYTF; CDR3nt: TGTGCCAGCAGTTACAATAGGGGGCAGGTCCTATATGGCTACACCTTC
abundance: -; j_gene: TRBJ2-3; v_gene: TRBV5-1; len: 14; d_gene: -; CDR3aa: CASTQDSSTDTQYF; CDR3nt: TGCGCCAGCACACAGGACAGCAGCACAGATACGCAGTATTTT
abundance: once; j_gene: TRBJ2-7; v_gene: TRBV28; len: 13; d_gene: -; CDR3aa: CASSFPADREQYF; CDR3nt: TGTGCCAGCAGTTTTCCCGCCGACAGGGAGCAGTACTTC
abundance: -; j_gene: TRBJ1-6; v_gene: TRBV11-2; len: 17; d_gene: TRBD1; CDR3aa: CASSPQGAGGLGSPLHF; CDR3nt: TGTGCCAGCAGCCCCCAGGGCGCAGGGGGTCTTGGTTCACCCCTCCACTTT
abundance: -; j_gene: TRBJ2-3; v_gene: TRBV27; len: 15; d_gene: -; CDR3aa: CASSVGGRLTDTQYF; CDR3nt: TGTGCCAGCAGTGTCGGGGGACGGCTCACAGATACGCAGTATTTT
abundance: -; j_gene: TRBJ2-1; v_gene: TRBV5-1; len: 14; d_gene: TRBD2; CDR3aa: CASSLRLAGGQQFF; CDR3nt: TGCGCCAGCAGCTTAAGACTAGCGGGGGGGCAGCAGTTCTTC
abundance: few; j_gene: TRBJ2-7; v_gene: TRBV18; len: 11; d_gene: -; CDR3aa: CASSPNYEQYF; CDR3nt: TGTGCCAGCTCACCCAATTACGAGCAGTACTTC